There are a few counts of the clone carrying this TCR beta chain. These data are taken from a study of blood T cells in healthy people across ages. Through a sample-barcoded 5' primer and a J-beta primer mix, a second PCR was run for roughly 6 to 12 cycles. Via MiXCR, TCRdb re-called the 5' RACE reads, giving one row per CDR3 protein. Here the sample spans around 2 million distinct CDR3 sequences, approximately 40% being singletons. V was pared by 1 base and J by 5 bases, with 7 bases between. The CDR3 length is 13 residues. From germline, CDR1 is MNHEY and CDR2 SVGEGT. Each donor gave 9 to 10 milliliters of peripheral blood. Isolating PBMCs gave at least 7 million of these cells per sample.

The source of this sequence is a human donor in good health. Sequencing was carried out using blood. This chain uses TRBV6-2 or TRBV6-3 with TRBJ2-3; perhaps TRBD2 as D (5 bases). Written as DNA, the CDR3 is TGTGCCAGCAGTTACTTCGGGGAAGATACGCAGTATTTT. Protein sequence: CASSYFGEDTQYF.